These T cell receptor beta chains were read from a single sample in a study of Ad26.COV2.S vaccination and SARS-CoV-2 variants. Only in-frame clones appear in the TCRdb table, and some are missing; sequencing was by immunoSEQ multiplex PCR. The sample comprises about 260,000 clones, around 88% of which are singletons, and approximately 3% rests with the top ten. The specimen was peripheral blood, collected in a trial of Ad26.COV2.S vaccine versus placebo. The receptor source for this set is a person aged 18-60 years who received the Ad26.COV2.S COVID-19 vaccine or a placebo. CDR3s leave out the opening cysteine and the closing phenylalanine or tryptophan.

V | CDR3
TRBV30 | AWSVSGNYGYT
TRBV5-8 | ASSSGTAFTGELF
TRBV4-3 | ASSQDITAGNTIY
TRBV7-9 | ASSLRTSGSDTQY
TRBV27 | ASSIRGVSSEQY
TRBV10-3 | AIRGGLSSTDTQY
TRBV6-6 | ASNRQDPGELF
TRBV19 | ASSIWGTVSSSYNEQF
TRBV7-8 | ASSLGGFDGYT
TRBV2 | ASSEGDRGNTIY
TRBV5-1 | ASSRQGRETNEKLF
TRBV4-3 | ASSRVRELETQY
TRBV7-9 | ASSSTGTGNTIY
TRBV11-2 | ASSGGFGSSLRYTGELF
TRBV7-2 | ASSLDAGPGEQY
TRBV19 | ASKQGGTEAF
TRBV2 | ASSVRSNSPLH
TRBV6-1 | ASSEAQQGFYEQY
TRBV29-1 | SVEGAQGTEAF
TRBV18 | ASSAEQSSGYT
TRBV7-3 | ASSLTGGRARQF
TRBV4-3 | ASSQRQGGWVGEQY
TRBV3-1/TRBV3-2 | ASSQHQTGGSYGYT
TRBV5-1 | ASSPRTGAYSPLH
TRBV24-1 | ATSEGDRRQETQY
TRBV11-2 | ASSYALRGDTEAF
TRBV15 | ATSRDPRGVDGYT
TRBV11-2 | ASAADRLGGYT
TRBV6-5 | ATTHGREGDYGYT
TRBV6-2/TRBV6-3 | ASSRGSYEQY
TRBV7-8 | ASSTTGRYGYT
TRBV19 | ASSGAPETQY
TRBV18 | ASSPPRRGGLPNEQF
TRBV10-2 | ASRLTTVNTEAF
TRBV7-2 | ASSLAISYGYT
TRBV6-5 | ASSPHGGDTDTQY